The 25 T cell receptor beta chains presented below share a single source sample, sequenced in a study of somatic mutations in cytotoxic T cells in rheumatoid arthritis (dated by TCRdb to about 2017). The library was obtained by the immunoSEQ multiplex PCR assay. What TCRdb holds here is the immuneACCESS table cut down to in-frame rearrangements. Part of the clones is not present; checked against another copy, under half of the missing clones reflect an unresolved V gene, and the others are unexplained. The sample table shows 9,000 to 9,500 clones, and over 60% are seen once. The ten most abundant clones make up about a third of the sample. Sequencing used CD8+ T cells sorted from blood. The receptors stem from an adult with rheumatoid arthritis.

This chain links TRBV7-5 with TRBJ2-3; no check of the table's D call, TRBD2, against the DNA was made. TRBV7-5 is designated a pseudogene. This CDR3 is 14 amino acids long. CDR3 residues: CAREGGGLKATQYF. The CDR3 nucleotides are TGTGCCAGAGAGGGCGGGGGGTTGAAGGCTACGCAGTATTTT.

This clone was counted once. The CDR3 is CASSQGSVTGELFF. CDR3 DNA: TGCGCCAGCAGCCAAGGGTCAGTCACCGGGGAGCTGTTTTTT. The rearrangement joins TRBV4-3 to TRBJ2-2; D remains unclear. This CDR3 has 14 amino acids. CDR1 and CDR2 from the germline V gene are LGHNA and YSLEER. Trimming took off 1 base at V and 4 bases at J, with 7 bases between the two ends.

The J gene is TRBJ1-6, the V gene TRBV28; 7 nucleotides align to TRBD1. The CDR3 has 16 residues. V trimming: 3 bases; J trimming: 8 bases; junction bases outside the gene matches: 10. Germline V gene sequence: CDR1 MDHEN, CDR2 SYDVKM. This chain's CDR3 is CASSFGVDRTYSPLHF. The CDR3 DNA is TGTGCCAGCAGTTTTGGGGTGGACAGGACGTATTCACCCCTCCACTTT. The full variable domain, in which reference TRBV28 and TRBJ1-6 provide the parts outside the CDR3, is DVKVTQSSRYLVKRTGEKVFLECVQDMDHENMFWYRQDPGLGLRLIYFSYDVKMKEKGDIPEGYSVSREKKERFSLILESASTNQTSMYLCASSFGVDRTYSPLHFGNGTRLTVT.

The CDR3 protein is CASSLGTGTYEQYF. The DNA of the CDR3 is TGCGCCAGCAGCTTGGGGACAGGGACCTACGAGCAGTACTTC. This chain links TRBV5-1 with TRBJ2-7; the match to TRBD1 covers 8 bases. J was trimmed by 2 bases and V by 0 bases; bases with no gene match: 1. This CDR3 is built from 14 residues. Germline CDR1 and CDR2: SGHRS and YFSETQ.

This clone has only a few counts. The gene calls are TRBV28 and TRBJ1-1; D may be TRBD1 (5 bases). Trimming took 6 bases from V and 6 from J, leaving 17 bases between them. CDR3 length: 14 amino acids. Germline assignment: CDR1 MDHEN and CDR2 SYDVKM. This CDR3 is CASRIVQGLAEAFF. CDR3 in DNA: TGTGCCAGCAGGATCGTCCAGGGTCTGGCTGAAGCTTTCTTT.

CDR3 protein: CSGIRGVEAFF. Written as DNA, the CDR3 is TGCAGTGGGATCCGGGGGGTTGAAGCTTTCTTT. The gene calls are TRBV20-1 and TRBJ1-1; weak D call: TRBD1 (5 bases). There are 11 residues in the CDR3. Germline V lookup: CDR1 DFQATT, CDR2 SNEGSKA (reference sequence). The V and J ends lost 7 bases and 7 bases respectively, with 13 bases between them.

The chain recombines TRBV7-9 with TRBJ2-7, with D perhaps being TRBD1 or TRBD2 (6 bases each). The germline gives CDR1 SEHNR, CDR2 FQNEAQ (reference sequence). Trimming removed 0 bases from V and 3 bases from J, with 9 bases in between. The CDR3 totals 14 residues. The CDR3 loop is CASSLAEGGYEQYF. The CDR3 region has the DNA TGTGCCAGCAGCTTAGCAGAGGGGGGCTACGAGCAGTACTTC.

The J gene is TRBJ2-4, the V gene TRBV27, with D maybe TRBD2 (5 bases). V lost 3 bases, J lost 7 bases, and 10 bases lay in between. Per the germline V gene, CDR1 is MNHEY and CDR2 is SMNVEV (reference sequence). The CDR3 is made up of 13 amino acids. CDR3 nucleotide sequence: TGTGCCAGCAGTTTGAGAGGAGGCAACATTCAGTACTTC. This gives the protein CASSLRGGNIQYF.

V gene TRBV9 combines with J gene TRBJ2-3; the D is unclear. Trimming stripped 0 bases from V and 7 bases from J, with 3 bases between. Germline lookup yields CDR1 SGDLS and CDR2 YYNGEE. The CDR3 loop spans 11 amino acids. The CDR3 here is CASSVDNTQYF. Here the CDR3 DNA reads TGTGCCAGCAGCGTAGATAATACGCAGTATTTT.

The J gene is TRBJ1-1, the V gene TRBV7-2, with D possibly TRBD1 on 6 matching bases. Deletions cut 5 bases from V and 0 bases from J, with 16 bases between. The CDR3 is made up of 16 amino acids. The germline CDR1 and CDR2 sequences are SGHTA and FQGNSA. The CDR3 bases are TGTGCCAGCAGCCCAAACGCCGGGACAATGAACACTGAAGCTTTCTTT. Its translation: CASSPNAGTMNTEAFF.

This clone has just a few counts. The chain has TRBV4-2 and TRBJ2-1, with TRBD2 matching 11 bases. After removal of 1 base from V and 7 bases from J, the junction contained 3 bases not matched to a gene. There are 15 residues in the CDR3. Germline V gene data show CDR1 as LGHNA and CDR2 as YNFKEQ. The CDR3 DNA reads as TGTGCCAGCAGCCAAGTAGCGGGAGGGCCAAATGAGCAGTTCTTC. This sequence encodes CASSQVAGGPNEQFF.

The sample holds one count of this clone. The chain employs TRBV10-3 and TRBJ2-3; TRBD2 matches at 7 bases. Germline lookup yields CDR1 ENHRY and CDR2 SYGVKD. The CDR3 spans 14 residues. J gave up 3 bases and V 9 bases, and 9 bases lay outside the gene matches. CDR3 amino acids: CAMGREKETDTQYF. The CDR3 nucleotides are TGTGCCATGGGGCGGGAGAAGGAGACAGATACGCAGTATTTT.

The J gene is TRBJ1-1, the V gene TRBV27, with D uncertain. Trimming removed 7 bases at V and 6 bases at J, with 9 bases between. This CDR3 contains 11 residues. Germline CDR1 MNHEY, CDR2 SMNVEV (reference sequence). This chain's CDR3 is CASILGPEAFF. CDR3 DNA: TGTGCCAGCATCCTCGGGCCTGAAGCTTTCTTT.

The J gene is TRBJ2-7, the V gene TRBV27, with TRBD1 identical over 11 bases. The CDR3 runs 13 residues. The trim removed 6 bases at V and 7 bases at J, leaving 5 bases unmatched. Germline assignment: CDR1 MNHEY and CDR2 SMNVEV (reference sequence). The CDR3 reads CASSRDRGWEQYF. CDR3 in DNA: TGTGCCAGCAGCCGGGACAGGGGGTGGGAGCAGTACTTC.

V usage is TRBV4-1 and J usage is TRBJ2-7; D uncertain. Trimming took 4 bases from V and 6 from J, leaving 16 bases between them. The CDR3 consists of 14 residues. Germline V gene data show CDR1 as MGHRA and CDR2 as YSYEKL. The CDR3 reads CASSLSTSDVEQYF. CDR3 bases: TGCGCCAGCAGCCTGTCGACCAGCGACGTCGAGCAGTACTTC.

The chain uses TRBV19 and TRBJ1-1, with no clear D. CDR1 and CDR2 from the germline V gene are LNHDA and SQIVND (reference sequence). V was pared by 5 bases and J by 4 bases, with 8 bases between. The CDR3 is 12 amino acids. Here the CDR3 reads CASSLGFTEAFF. Written as DNA, the CDR3 is TGTGCCAGTAGTCTCGGATTCACTGAAGCTTTCTTT.

The rearrangement joins TRBV11-3 to TRBJ2-7; a possible D gene is TRBD2 (5 bases). Germline loops: CDR1 SGHNT, CDR2 YENEEA. The CDR3 is 13 amino acids. Trimming shortened V by 5 bases and J by 3 bases, and 11 bases separated the two germline ends. The CDR3 is CASSPGSDYEQYF. The DNA for the CDR3 is TGTGCCAGCAGCCCGGGGTCGGACTACGAGCAGTACTTC.

This chain connects TRBV28 to TRBJ1-1; D perhaps matches TRBD1 (5 bases). Germline assignment: CDR1 MDHEN and CDR2 SYDVKM. V dropped 2 bases and J dropped 8 bases, with 9 bases sitting between them. The CDR3 has 12 amino acids. The DNA for the CDR3 is TGTGCCAGCAGTTTAGGGGGGAGGGAAGCTTTCTTT. As protein: CASSLGGREAFF.

The V call is TRBV29-1, the J call TRBJ2-4; D may be TRBD1 (7 bases). This CDR3 region has 14 residues. In germline, CDR1 is SQVTM, CDR2 ANQGSEA. Between the trimmed V and J ends, which lost 4 bases and 6 bases, there was a span of 16 bases. In DNA, the CDR3 is TGCAGCGTTGGTCCGGCAGGGGGAGGAAACATTCAGTACTTC. Translated, it gives CSVGPAGGGNIQYF. Full variable domain (rest looked up from reference TRBV29-1 and TRBJ2-4): SAVISQKPSRDICQRGTSLTIQCQVDSQVTMMFWYRQQPGQSLTLIATANQGSEATYESGFVIDKFPISRPNLTFSTLTVSNMSPEDSSIYLCSVGPAGGGNIQYFGAGTRLSVL.

The rearrangement uses TRBV6-1 and TRBJ1-2; D call uncertain. The V end was cut by 5 bases, the J end by 4 bases, with 17 bases between. CDR1 is MNHNS and CDR2 is SASEGT in the germline V gene. The CDR3 loop spans 15 amino acids. The CDR3 loop reads CASSMDGTGGYGYTF. The CDR3 DNA reads as TGTGCCAGCAGTATGGACGGAACGGGAGGCTATGGCTACACCTTC.

V usage is TRBV9 and J usage is TRBJ2-7; 11 nucleotides agree with TRBD2. J was trimmed by 5 bases and V by 0 bases; bases with no gene match: 4. The CDR3 covers 15 residues. Germline CDR1 and CDR2: SGDLS and YYNGEE. The CDR3 DNA reads TGTGCCAGCAGCGTAGGCGGTAGCGGGAGGGACGAGCAGTACTTC. The encoded protein is CASSVGGSGRDEQYF.

The chain employs TRBV5-4 and TRBJ2-7, with D perhaps being TRBD1 or TRBD2 (7 bases each). Deletions cut 3 bases from V and 3 bases from J, with 13 bases between. The CDR3 extends over 14 amino acids. Germline assignment: CDR1 SGHNT and CDR2 YYREEE (reference sequence). CDR3: CASSWGGDSYEQYF. Written as DNA, the CDR3 is TGTGCCAGCAGCTGGGGGGGGGACAGCTACGAGCAGTACTTC.

V is TRBV5-1 and J is TRBJ1-6, with unresolved D. This CDR3 comprises 13 residues. Germline V gives CDR1 SGHRS, CDR2 YFSETQ. Trimming took off 0 bases at V and 9 bases at J, with 7 bases between the two ends. In DNA, the CDR3 is TGCGCCAGCAGCTTGGGACCGGGTTCACCCCTCCACTTT. This gives the protein CASSLGPGSPLHF.

The chain has TRBV6-1 and TRBJ1-5; D is perhaps TRBD1 (5 bases). This CDR3 has 15 residues. From germline, CDR1 is MNHNS and CDR2 SASEGT. Between the trimmed V and J ends, which lost 1 base and 1 base, there was a span of 8 bases. CDR3 DNA sequence: TGTGCCAGCAGTGAAGGCCAGGGAAGCAATCAGCCCCAGCATTTT. Amino acids: CASSEGQGSNQPQHF.

The chain carries TRBV15 and TRBJ2-7, with a tentative D call TRBD2 (6 bases). Per the germline V gene, CDR1 is LNHNV and CDR2 is YYDKDF (reference sequence). This CDR3 has 12 residues. The ends were cut back, 4 bases at V and 7 bases at J, with 11 bases in the middle. The CDR3 here is CATSISGEEQYF. The DNA of the CDR3 is TGTGCCACCAGCATATCGGGAGAAGAGCAGTACTTC. The full variable domain, with the rest looked up from reference TRBV15 and TRBJ2-7, is DAMVIQNPRYQVTQFGKPVTLSCSQTLNHNVMYWYQQKSSQAPKLLFHYYDKDFNNEADTPDNFQSRRPNTSFCFLDIRSPGLGDTAMYLCATSISGEEQYFGPGTRLTVT.